These T cell receptor beta chains were read from a single sample in a study of regulatory T cells. Measured with immunoSEQ multiplex PCR; TCRdb has only the in-frame clones, and not every one. The sample has over 9,000 clones; under 90% are singletons. Sequenced sample: CD8+ T cells sorted from blood. The receptors stem from a person aged 18 to 35 with CD3G deficiency. Each CDR3 is given with its conserved first and last residue. The D gene is left open where the match is weak. Expanded clones are given a class, and other clones once, few, many or no size at all.

clone size: NA; V gene: TRBV11-3; J gene: TRBJ1-1; D gene: NA; CDR3 DNA: TGTGCCAGCAGCTTGATGAACACTGAAGCTTTCTTT; CDR3 protein: CASSLMNTEAFF
clone size: NA; V gene: TRBV27; J gene: TRBJ1-1; D gene: TRBD1; CDR3 DNA: TGTGCCAGCAGTTTGACAGGGAACATGAACACTGAAGCTTTCTTT; CDR3 protein: CASSLTGNMNTEAFF
clone size: NA; V gene: TRBV7-9; J gene: TRBJ2-3; D gene: NA; CDR3 DNA: TGTGCCAGCAGCGCGATGGACCGTCAAGGGCAGTATTTT; CDR3 protein: CASSAMDRQGQYF
clone size: once; V gene: TRBV28; J gene: TRBJ1-1; D gene: NA; CDR3 DNA: TGTGCCAGCAGTTTAAATCCGGGGATGAACACTGAAGCTTTCTTT; CDR3 protein: CASSLNPGMNTEAFF
clone size: NA; V gene: TRBV4-1; J gene: TRBJ1-4; D gene: NA; CDR3 DNA: TGCGCCAGCAGCCAAGATTGGCCGGGGACGGGAGAAAAACTGTTTTTT; CDR3 protein: CASSQDWPGTGEKLFF
clone size: NA; V gene: TRBV6-1; J gene: TRBJ2-7; D gene: NA; CDR3 DNA: TGTGCCAGCAGTGAGACGGGGCAGTGGTACGAGCAGTACTTC; CDR3 protein: CASSETGQWYEQYF
clone size: NA; V gene: TRBV6-1; J gene: TRBJ1-1; D gene: NA; CDR3 DNA: TGTGCCAGCAGTGAAGGCTACACTGAAGCTTTCTTT; CDR3 protein: CASSEGYTEAFF
clone size: NA; V gene: TRBV28; J gene: TRBJ2-3; D gene: NA; CDR3 DNA: TGTGCCAGCAGGGGACGTGACGGACCCCCCGTGACAGATACGCAGTATTTT; CDR3 protein: CASRGRDGPPVTDTQYF
clone size: NA; V gene: TRBV28; J gene: TRBJ1-4; D gene: TRBD1; CDR3 DNA: TGTGCCAGCAGTCCCCGGGACAGGGAGGGTGAAAAACTGTTTTTT; CDR3 protein: CASSPRDREGEKLFF
clone size: NA; V gene: TRBV7-8; J gene: TRBJ2-5; D gene: NA; CDR3 DNA: TGTGCCAGCAGGCAGGGAGAGACCCAGTACTTC; CDR3 protein: CASRQGETQYF
clone size: NA; V gene: TRBV19; J gene: TRBJ1-5; D gene: NA; CDR3 DNA: TGTGCCAGTAGTATAGCCGGGCAGATCAATCAGCCCCAGCATTTT; CDR3 protein: CASSIAGQINQPQHF
clone size: once; V gene: TRBV28; J gene: TRBJ2-1; D gene: NA; CDR3 DNA: TGTGCCAGCAGCTATAACAGATACAATGAGCAGTTCTTC; CDR3 protein: CASSYNRYNEQFF
clone size: NA; V gene: TRBV4-1; J gene: TRBJ2-3; D gene: NA; CDR3 DNA: TGCGCCAGCAGCCTAGCGAGCACAGATACGCAGTATTTT; CDR3 protein: CASSLASTDTQYF
clone size: NA; V gene: TRBV6-1; J gene: TRBJ2-7; D gene: NA; CDR3 DNA: TGTGCCAGCGGGGCCTACGAGCAGTACTTC; CDR3 protein: CASGAYEQYF
clone size: NA; V gene: TRBV7-9; J gene: TRBJ1-4; D gene: TRBD1; CDR3 DNA: TGTGCCAGCAGCTTAGAGGACAGGGACGGCGTTGAAAAACTGTTTTTT; CDR3 protein: CASSLEDRDGVEKLFF
clone size: NA; V gene: TRBV28; J gene: TRBJ1-5; D gene: NA; CDR3 DNA: TGTGCCAGCAGCACGGGACACCTCAATCAGCCCCAGCATTTT; CDR3 protein: CASSTGHLNQPQHF
clone size: NA; V gene: TRBV28; J gene: TRBJ1-1; D gene: NA; CDR3 DNA: TGTGCCAGCAGTCCGGGGATCCGACAGATACCCGAAGCTTTCTTT; CDR3 protein: CASSPGIRQIPEAFF